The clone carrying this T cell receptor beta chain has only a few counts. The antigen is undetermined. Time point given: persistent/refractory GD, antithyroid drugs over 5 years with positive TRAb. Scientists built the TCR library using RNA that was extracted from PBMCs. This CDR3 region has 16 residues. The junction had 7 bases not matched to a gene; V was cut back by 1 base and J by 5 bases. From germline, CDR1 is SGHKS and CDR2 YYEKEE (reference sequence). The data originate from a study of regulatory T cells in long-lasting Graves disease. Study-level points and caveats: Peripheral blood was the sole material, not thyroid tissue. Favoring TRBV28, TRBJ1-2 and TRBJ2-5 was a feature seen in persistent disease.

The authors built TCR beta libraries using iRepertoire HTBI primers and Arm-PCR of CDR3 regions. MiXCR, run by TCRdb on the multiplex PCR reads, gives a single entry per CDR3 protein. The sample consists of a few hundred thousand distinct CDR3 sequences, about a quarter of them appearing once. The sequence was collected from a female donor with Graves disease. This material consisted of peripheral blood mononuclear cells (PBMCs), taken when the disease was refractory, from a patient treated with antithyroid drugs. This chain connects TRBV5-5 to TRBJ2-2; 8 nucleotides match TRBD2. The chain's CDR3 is CASSLTRLAITGELFF. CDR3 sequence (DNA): TGTGCCAGCAGCTTGACGCGACTAGCGATTACCGGGGAGCTGTTTTTT.